The 25 T cell receptor beta chains in this list originate from one sample, sequenced in a study of blood T cell dynamics during melanoma immunotherapy. Time point reported: pre-treatment baseline. The protocol was immunoSEQ multiplex PCR, while the TCRdb copy is restricted to in-frame clones and leaves out a portion. This sample carries about 13,000 clones, 92% of them seen once, and the ten largest clones take under 0.2%. Sequenced material: effector memory CD8+ T cells from blood, taken from a patient treated with checkpoint blockade. These receptor sequences come from a human donor with melanoma.

This chain connects TRBV5-4 to TRBJ1-1, with unresolved D. CDR1 and CDR2 (germline): SGHNT, YYREEE (reference sequence). There are 13 residues in the CDR3. V lost 3 bases to trimming and J lost 5 bases, with 11 bases between them. As DNA, the CDR3 is TGTGCCAGCAGCTCGAGTGGGCCGACTGAAGCTTTCTTT. As protein: CASSSSGPTEAFF.

V gene TRBV18 combines with J gene TRBJ1-1; 9 bases map to TRBD1. This CDR3 spans 14 amino acids. J was trimmed by 2 bases and V by 7 bases; bases with no gene match: 5. The germline V gene encodes CDR1 KGHSH and CDR2 LQKENI. This CDR3 reads CASYRTGDNTEAFF. Here the CDR3 DNA reads TGTGCCAGCTATCGGACAGGGGACAACACTGAAGCTTTCTTT.

The CDR3 DNA reads TGCAGCGTTAGACAGGGGTCTGAAGCTTTCTTT. It translates to CSVRQGSEAFF. V usage is TRBV29-1 and J usage is TRBJ1-1; 8 bases fit TRBD1. After removal of 5 bases from V and 6 bases from J, the junction contained 2 bases not matched to a gene. There are 11 residues in the CDR3. Per germline, CDR1 SQVTM and CDR2 ANQGSEA.

The chain recombines TRBV4-1 with TRBJ2-1; the match to TRBD2 covers 9 bases. V gave up 7 bases and J gave up 0 bases; unmatched junction bases: 4. The germline V gene encodes CDR1 MGHRA and CDR2 YSYEKL. CDR3 length: 15 residues. CDR3 bases: TGCGCCAGCACCCTTAGCGGGAGCTCCTACAATGAGCAGTTCTTC. Encoded protein: CASTLSGSSYNEQFF.

The V gene is TRBV6-5, the J gene TRBJ1-1; D is undetermined. CDR3 size: 14 residues. The germline V and J ends were trimmed by 2 bases and 0 bases, with 7 bases remaining between them. Germline values: CDR1 MNHEY, CDR2 SVGAGI. CDR3 DNA: TGTGCCAGCAGTTACGCAAAGATGAACACTGAAGCTTTCTTT. Its protein is CASSYAKMNTEAFF.

This clone was observed a few times. The genes are TRBV27 and TRBJ2-7; TRBD2 matches at 8 bases. The CDR3 covers 16 residues. CDR1 is MNHEY and CDR2 is SMNVEV in the germline V gene (reference sequence). After removal of 4 bases from V and 6 bases from J, the junction contained 14 bases not matched to a gene. CDR3 sequence: CASSSRTSPGGGEQYF. The CDR3 coding sequence is TGTGCCAGCAGTTCACGGACTAGCCCCGGGGGCGGCGAGCAGTACTTC.

The chain employs TRBV13 and TRBJ1-1, with a tentative D call TRBD1 (5 bases). The CDR3 sequence is 13 residues long. Trimming removed 5 bases from V and 5 bases from J, with 12 bases in between. Germline CDR1 reads PRHDT; CDR2 reads FYEKMQ (reference sequence). CDR3 sequence reads: CASSVGGLTEAFF. CDR3 bases: TGTGCCAGCAGCGTCGGGGGTTTGACTGAAGCTTTCTTT.

The CDR3 coding sequence is TGTGCCAGCAGCGTAGTATCCAGGTTGAACACTGAAGCTTTCTTT. It is translated as CASSVVSRLNTEAFF. The chain couples TRBV9 to TRBJ1-1; D call uncertain. From germline, CDR1 is SGDLS and CDR2 YYNGEE. V was clipped by 0 bases and J by 0 bases, with 9 bases between them. CDR3 length equals 15 residues.

The chain links TRBV19 to TRBJ2-2; D is unclear. Germline V CDR1 and CDR2: LNHDA, SQIVND (reference sequence). The CDR3 sequence is 16 residues long. Trimming took off 5 bases at V and 3 bases at J, with 16 bases between the two ends. CDR3 in DNA: TGTGCCAGTAGTCCCGCGGCCCCAATTGACACCGGGGAGCTGTTTTTT. It translates to CASSPAAPIDTGELFF.

V usage is TRBV19 and J usage is TRBJ2-5; D possibly corresponds to TRBD1 (6 bases). The DNA end is more similar to TRBJ2-7, so the J call may be wrong. The CDR3 totals 15 residues. CDR1 LNHDA and CDR2 SQIVND come from the germline V gene (reference sequence). This CDR3 is CASSMGAGRIYEQYF. In nucleotides, the CDR3 is TGTGCCAGTAGTATGGGGGCGGGCCGCATCTACGAGCAGTACTTC.

The chain employs TRBV27 and TRBJ1-1; no clear D gene. V was pared by 6 bases and J by 5 bases, with 10 bases between. Per the germline V gene, CDR1 is MNHEY and CDR2 is SMNVEV (reference sequence). The CDR3 has 12 amino acids. CDR3 sequence reads: CASRHPGTEAFF. Here the CDR3 DNA reads TGTGCCAGCAGGCACCCTGGGACTGAAGCTTTCTTT.

This chain connects TRBV4-3 to TRBJ1-1; 7 bases map to TRBD1. The CDR3 consists of 14 residues. The germline CDR1 and CDR2 sequences are LGHNA and YSLEER. V shed 1 base and J 5 bases; nucleotides not matched to a gene: 4. The chain's CDR3 is CASSQGQGGTEAFF. In DNA form, the CDR3 reads TGCGCCAGCAGCCAAGGACAGGGTGGGACTGAAGCTTTCTTT.

The chain recombines TRBV21-1 with TRBJ1-5. TRBV21-1 is described as a pseudogene. The CDR3 is made up of 16 amino acids. The CDR3 protein is CASSKVAGKVGQPQHF. Here the CDR3 DNA reads TGTGCCAGCAGCAAAGTAGCGGGGAAGGTGGGTCAGCCCCAGCATTTT.

V and J are TRBV7-6 and TRBJ2-7, with TRBD2 matching 14 bases. The CDR3 consists of 17 residues. Trimming cost V 1 base and J 5 bases; bases outside gene matches: 7. Germline V gene sequence: CDR1 SGHVS, CDR2 FNYEAQ. CDR3 sequence: CASSLGLAGGLVDEQYF. CDR3 DNA: TGTGCCAGCAGCTTAGGACTAGCGGGAGGGCTTGTGGACGAGCAGTACTTC.

The rearrangement uses TRBV7-6 and TRBJ2-1; D gene uncertain. CDR1 SGHVS and CDR2 FNYEAQ come from the germline V gene. Trimming removed 2 bases at V and 7 bases at J, with 6 bases between. This CDR3 spans 12 amino acids. The DNA for the CDR3 is TGTGCCAGCAGCTTAATTTCGAATGAGCAGTTCTTC. Translating it yields CASSLISNEQFF.

The chain has TRBV28 and TRBJ1-1, with D perhaps matching TRBD1 (5 bases). Trimming pared 6 bases from V and 2 bases from J, leaving 13 bases between. Germline values: CDR1 MDHEN, CDR2 SYDVKM. This CDR3 region has 14 residues. The chain's CDR3 is CASSPERGNTEAFF. In nucleotides, the CDR3 is TGTGCCAGCAGCCCGGAGAGGGGCAACACTGAAGCTTTCTTT.

This clone was detected only once. V usage is TRBV19 and J usage is TRBJ2-7, with D unclear. Germline loops: CDR1 LNHDA, CDR2 SQIVND (reference sequence). The CDR3 is made up of 12 amino acids. Trimming pared 3 bases from V and 3 bases from J, leaving 6 bases between. CDR3 DNA sequence: TGTGCCAGTAGTATGGTCGGCTACGAGCAGTACTTC. Its protein is CASSMVGYEQYF.

This clone was picked up one time. This chain uses TRBV18 with TRBJ2-7, with D tentatively TRBD2 (6 bases). The CDR3 is 14 amino acids. Between the trimmed V and J ends, which lost 3 bases and 2 bases, there was a span of 11 bases. The germline CDR1 and CDR2 sequences are KGHSH and LQKENI. The CDR3 protein is CASSPRDFAYEQYF. DNA of the CDR3: TGTGCCAGCTCACCTCGGGACTTCGCCTACGAGCAGTACTTC.

J is TRBJ1-3 and V is TRBV19, with D tentatively TRBD1 (5 bases). This CDR3 region has 16 residues. Germline CDR1 is LNHDA and CDR2 is SQIVND (reference sequence). V dropped 5 bases and J dropped 7 bases, with 21 bases sitting between them. The CDR3 spells CASSPGGLAGWNTIYF. The DNA for the CDR3 is TGTGCCAGTAGTCCCGGGGGACTGGCCGGTTGGAACACCATATATTTT.

V usage is TRBV2 and J usage is TRBJ2-1; D may match TRBD1 or TRBD2 (5 bases each). V was trimmed by 4 bases and J by 15 bases, leaving 16 bases between them. The CDR3 runs 12 residues. Germline values: CDR1 SNHLY, CDR2 FYNNEI. DNA of the CDR3: TGTGCCAGCAGTGCCGGGACCGCAAATCCGTTCTTC. Its protein is CASSAGTANPFF.

The chain recombines TRBV27 with TRBJ2-1, with 10 nucleotides matching TRBD1. V lost 7 bases, J lost 4 bases, and 7 bases stayed unmatched. The CDR3 has 15 residues. Looked up from germline, CDR1 is MNHEY and CDR2 is SMNVEV (reference sequence). This CDR3 is CASTPGQGTYNEQFF. CDR3 DNA sequence: TGTGCCAGCACTCCGGGACAGGGGACGTACAATGAGCAGTTCTTC.

This sequence joins TRBV19 and TRBJ1-5; D call uncertain. The V gene lost 1 base and the J gene lost 3 bases, with 13 bases spanning the gap. Germline V lookup: CDR1 LNHDA, CDR2 SQIVND (reference sequence). CDR3 length: 16 residues. CDR3 region: CASSIGTARLNQPQHF. The CDR3 DNA reads as TGTGCCAGTAGTATAGGGACCGCCCGGCTCAATCAGCCCCAGCATTTT.

Concerning this clone: The DNA is left out, because the CDR3 cannot be placed on it with certainty; the CDR3 is given as TCRdb lists it. The J gene is TRBJ2-7, the V gene TRBV5-4; the table's D call, TRBD1, has no DNA check behind it. The CDR3 is 14 amino acids in total, end residues counted. Germline CDR1 reads SGHNT; CDR2 reads YYREEE (reference sequence). The CDR3: CASSFFGSSYEQYF.

The chain's CDR3 is CATSKDRGIYEQYF. DNA of the CDR3: TGTGCCACCAGCAAGGACAGGGGGATTTACGAGCAGTACTTC. This sequence joins TRBV15 and TRBJ2-5, with TRBD1 matching over 10 bases. The J call may not be correct, given that the DNA end is closer to TRBJ2-7. Germline V lookup: CDR1 LNHNV, CDR2 YYDKDF (reference sequence). The CDR3 runs to 14 residues.

This clone showed up just once. The CDR3 DNA sequence: TGTGCCATCAGTGAGTCTGGGGGCCTCACTGAAGCTTTCTTT. Amino acid sequence: CAISESGGLTEAFF. The V and J genes are TRBV10-3 and TRBJ1-1; tentatively, D is TRBD1 (6 bases). V was clipped by 0 bases and J by 4 bases, with 9 bases between them. This CDR3 comprises 14 residues. Looked up from germline, CDR1 is ENHRY and CDR2 is SYGVKD.